This is a list of T cell receptor beta chains from one sample in a study of T-cell memory formation after mild COVID-19. TCRdb independently ran MiXCR on the 5' RACE reads; one entry per CDR3 protein. The data contain a few hundred thousand distinct CDR3 sequences, about 20% of them seen just once; the ten biggest clones take up roughly 8.3%. The sequenced material came from PBMCs or a T cell subset sorted from them (not recorded which). Receptors originate from an adult woman who had mild COVID-19 (a few samples of this study predate the infection). Cell type and time point are not known. The CDR3 runs from the conserved cysteine through the conserved F or W. Each record gives: J gene, V gene, CDR3 protein.

>TRBJ2-1|TRBV29-1
CSVEFSMTSQFF
>TRBJ2-7|TRBV5-4
CASSPVGELDEQYF
>TRBJ1-3|TRBV7-2
CASSPGTAGNTIHF
>TRBJ1-4|TRBV4-3
CASSQAMGTAPGLFF
>TRBJ1-6|TRBV20-1
CSAGQDSPLHF
>TRBJ2-3|TRBV9
CASSRRGAPTDTQYF
>TRBJ1-4|TRBV19
CASRSGTWNEKLFF
>TRBJ1-2|TRBV7-9
CASSLALNPYGYTF
>TRBJ2-1|TRBV6-5
CASSYSGRRNEQFF
>TRBJ2-1|TRBV5-1
CASSPLGWALNALNEQFF
>TRBJ2-5|TRBV29-1
CSVEGGTAKETQYF
>TRBJ1-2|TRBV9
CASSVGEGFNYGYTF
>TRBJ2-6|TRBV7-2
CASSILSGVSGANVLTF
>TRBJ2-6|TRBV6-2/TRBV6-3
CASRLDSGANVLTF
>TRBJ2-7|TRBV27
CASSFGDPGDYEQYF
>TRBJ1-2|TRBV12-3/TRBV12-4
CASSLRGEGYTF
>TRBJ2-7|TRBV6-6
CASSYSGPGEGYEQYF
>TRBJ2-2|TRBV5-1
CASSFKAFRGKGKESGELFF
>TRBJ1-1|TRBV7-9
CASSLDSRALDTEAFF
>TRBJ2-1|TRBV4-3
CASSLHGRANEQFF
>TRBJ2-5|TRBV25-1
CASSRAGPQETQYF
>TRBJ2-1|TRBV12-3/TRBV12-4
CASSPGNEQFF
>TRBJ2-3|TRBV29-1
CSVERHDTDTQYF
>TRBJ1-2|TRBV7-2
CASSLVSRSYGYTF
>TRBJ2-2|TRBV11-3
CASSSYRGNGELFF
>TRBJ2-1|TRBV29-1
CSVVLAGRVEQFF
>TRBJ2-1|TRBV27
CASSHVPGYNEQFF
>TRBJ2-1|TRBV25-1
CASSEFGTSGREQFF
>TRBJ2-7|TRBV4-2
CASSQDGGAKTVQYF
>TRBJ2-1|TRBV25-1
CASSADRISYNEQFF
>TRBJ1-1|TRBV9
CASSRRDGTEAFF
>TRBJ2-7|TRBV6-5
CASSLTSGDTYEQYF
>TRBJ1-5|TRBV4-2
CASSQEWDRVWPQHF
>TRBJ2-5|TRBV5-5
CASSFVERDFETQYF
>TRBJ1-1|TRBV9
CASSATTGDTEAFF
>TRBJ2-1|TRBV7-3
CASSPGSYNEQFF
>TRBJ1-1|TRBV19
CASSIVTGLNTEAFF
>TRBJ2-1|TRBV7-9
CASSLSGGALYNEQFF
>TRBJ1-5|TRBV2
CASRAQMGPQHF
>TRBJ2-7|TRBV12-5
CASGPTGQPYEQYF
>TRBJ2-1|TRBV27
CASSFRAGVQEQFF
>TRBJ2-3|TRBV29-1
CSVRTSGSILDTQYF
>TRBJ2-5|TRBV18
CASSPLAGVQETQYF
>TRBJ1-2|TRBV25-1
CASSELVTNSGGYTF
>TRBJ1-5|TRBV6-2/TRBV6-3
CASSPPPGGNQPQHF
>TRBJ1-2|TRBV6-5
CASSYTTDAPWGYTF
>TRBJ2-3|TRBV19
CASDPGGGTDTQYF